This T cell receptor beta chain was captured in a study of cytomegalovirus exposure and HLA in healthy donors. Study findings and constraints: Available immune exposure information covered CMV serostatus only. In a later analysis, the majority of CMV-associated beta chains seemingly showed HLA restriction. Within the data, a cluster of highly shared sequence variants was likely a sequencing artifact.

Germline loops: CDR1 SQVTM, CDR2 ANQGSEA. The V end lost 0 bases, the J end lost 0 bases, and 11 bases lay between the germline ends. This CDR3 is built from 15 residues. Primers for the PCR totalled 60 Vbeta and 13 Jbeta. Method: immunoSEQ multiplex PCR; TCRdb's copy keeps in-frame clones and lacks some. The data contain over 60,000 clones, approximately 70% of them singletons. In its sample, this clone was seen a few times. Its antigen remains unknown. The sequencing sample was made of PBMCs. The chain combines TRBV29-1 with TRBJ1-2; the D gene is possibly TRBD1 (5 bases). This TCR came from a male donor in good health and CMV-seropositive. CDR3 in amino acids: CSVEDPQGSNYGYTF. The CDR3 DNA reads as TGCAGCGTTGAAGACCCCCAGGGTTCTAACTATGGCTACACCTTC.